This T cell receptor beta chain was obtained from a study of cytomegalovirus exposure and HLA in healthy donors. PCR used 60 Vbeta primers and 13 Jbeta primers. Repertoires were generated with immunoSEQ multiplex PCR, while TCRdb's copy carries only in-frame clones and drops some. The sample contains 55,000 to 65,000 clones, approximately 80% of which appear only once. This TCR came from a male donor in good health and CMV-seronegative. Sequencing was done on a sample of PBMCs.

The CDR3 loop is CASSTRVGQGAVSTGELFF. CDR3 DNA: TGTGCCAGCAGTACGAGGGTAGGACAGGGCGCAGTGAGCACCGGGGAGCTGTTTTTT. The chain recombines TRBV6-4 with TRBJ2-2; 8 positions match TRBD1. The junction had 18 bases not matched to a gene; V was cut back by 5 bases and J by 4 bases. Germline V gene data show CDR1 as MRHNA and CDR2 as SNTAGT. The CDR3 is 19 amino acids.